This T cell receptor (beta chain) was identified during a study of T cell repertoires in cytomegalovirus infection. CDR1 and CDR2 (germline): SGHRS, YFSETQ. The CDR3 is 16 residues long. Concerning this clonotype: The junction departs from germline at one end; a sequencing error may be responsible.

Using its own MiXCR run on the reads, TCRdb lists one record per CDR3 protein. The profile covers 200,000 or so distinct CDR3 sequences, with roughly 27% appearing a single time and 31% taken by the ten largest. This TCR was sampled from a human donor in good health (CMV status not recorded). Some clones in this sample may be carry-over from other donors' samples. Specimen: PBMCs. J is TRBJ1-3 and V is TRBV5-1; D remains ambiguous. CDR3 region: CASSLWPGVSGNIIYF. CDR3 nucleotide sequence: TGCGCCAGCAGCTTGTGGCCAGGAGTCTCTGGAAACATCATATATTTT.